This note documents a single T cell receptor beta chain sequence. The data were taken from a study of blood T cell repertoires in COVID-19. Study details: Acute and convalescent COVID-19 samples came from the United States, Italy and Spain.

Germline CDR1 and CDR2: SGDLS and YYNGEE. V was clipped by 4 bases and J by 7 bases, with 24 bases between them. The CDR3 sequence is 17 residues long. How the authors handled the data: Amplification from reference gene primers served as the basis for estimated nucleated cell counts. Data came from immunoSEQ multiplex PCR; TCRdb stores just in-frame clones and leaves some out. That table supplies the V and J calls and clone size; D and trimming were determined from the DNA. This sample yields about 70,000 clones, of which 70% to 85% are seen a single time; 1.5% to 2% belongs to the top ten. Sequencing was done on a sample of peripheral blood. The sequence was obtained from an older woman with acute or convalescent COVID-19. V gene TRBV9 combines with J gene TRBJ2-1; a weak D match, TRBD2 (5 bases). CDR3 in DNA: TGTGCCAGCAGCCCTCAGGAGGATCTATCCTACACGAATGAGCAGTTCTTC. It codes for CASSPQEDLSYTNEQFF. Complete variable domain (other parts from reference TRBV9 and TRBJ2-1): DSGVTQTPKHLITATGQRVTLRCSPRSGDLSVYWYQQSLDQGLQFLIQYYNGEERAKGNILERFSAQQFPDLHSELNLSSLELGDSALYFCASSPQEDLSYTNEQFFGPGTRLTVL.